This TCR beta chain was sequenced during a study of cytotoxic CD8 clonotypes in ibrutinib-treated CLL (TCRdb year 2021). Looking at the study overall: The cohort included roughly 15 treatment-naive and approximately twelve relapsed/refractory patients; about 17 were IGHV unmutated. Cryopreserved peripheral blood mononuclear cells were collected at three points: before therapy, at response, and at either sustained remission or disease progression. Longitudinal samples were obtainable from about 30% of the roughly 86 participants in the trial. Responses were partial in approximately 24 patients and complete in 2; after median approximately 66 months follow-up, some 15 stayed in remission and around 12 progressed. Samples at response were collected after a median of approximately twelve months of treatment, with a range of about 6 to 40 months. On average, each sample had 255,043 productive templates and 94,082 productive rearrangements. Every remission and progressive disease sample was obtained while ibrutinib was still being received by the patients.

A word on this clone: There is no known antigen for this receptor. Base qualities are not at hand, and no much larger clone is one base apart.

Cut back by 4 bases and 1 base, the V and J ends lie 12 bases apart. Taken from the germline V gene, the CDR1 and CDR2 loops are SGHRS and YFSETQ. The CDR3 covers 14 residues, taking in both the cysteine and the phenylalanine. The kept DNA is CDR3 alone, 42 bases in frame from the first base. Each clonotype received, on average, around 10x coverage in deep resolution sequencing performed on a MiSeq, where the target depth lay between 1 in 1 million and 1 in 200,000 T cells. The immunoSEQ hsTCRB Kit was used to generate TCR beta libraries. As for how the authors treated the data: The data were analyzed with ImmunoSEQ Analyzer and ImmunoSEQ Data Assistant, and V, D and J gene assignments followed IMGT definitions. Clonality, with values ranging from 0 to 1, was calculated as one minus the normalized Shannon entropy of productive rearrangement frequencies. Public clonotype analysis was restricted to overrepresented clonotypes comprising at least 0.05% of each patient's repertoire. About a dozen age-matched healthy donor repertoires from immuneACCESS were used as controls for clonality. TCRdb carries this immuneACCESS record with in-frame sequences only. Its versions omit some clonotypes, under half of them owing to an unresolved V gene in the studies checked, with the rest unexplained. D and trimming come from the DNA, and the V and J calls and clone size come from that table. The sample profile shows some 130,000 clones; 70% to 90% of them were found once. The top ten clones comprise about 2% of the sample.

Sample time point, as interpreted from the label and publication: roughly 23 months on ibrutinib. Roughly 2 micrograms of genomic DNA were extracted from cryopreserved PBMCs for TCR beta library preparation. Longitudinal blood samples from CLL patients receiving ibrutinib monotherapy were subjected to high-throughput TCR beta sequencing. Patients were enrolled in a phase 2 open-label single-center ibrutinib monotherapy trial. General study outcomes and caveats: At baseline, clonality was higher than in age-matched healthy donors and showed a strong correlation with circulating CD8+ T-cell counts. Public clonotypes were rare and either shrank or stayed stable during treatment, and the rise in clonality at ibrutinib response reflected expansion of private clonotypes. Clonality rose at ibrutinib response, remained stable during sustained remission, and dropped back toward baseline at progression. Sustained-remission and progressing patients did not have matched sampling times, and lymph node repertoires were not examined.

The sequence links TRBV5-1 to TRBJ2-7; possibly the D gene is TRBD2, per 6 matching bases. The source of this sequence is a human donor with chronic lymphocytic leukemia. This sample comprised PBMCs, obtained after 24 months of ibrutinib treatment. CDR3 protein: CASSPEGLSYEQYF. DNA sequence: TGCGCCAGCAGCCCGGAGGGACTTTCCTACGAGCAGTACTTC.